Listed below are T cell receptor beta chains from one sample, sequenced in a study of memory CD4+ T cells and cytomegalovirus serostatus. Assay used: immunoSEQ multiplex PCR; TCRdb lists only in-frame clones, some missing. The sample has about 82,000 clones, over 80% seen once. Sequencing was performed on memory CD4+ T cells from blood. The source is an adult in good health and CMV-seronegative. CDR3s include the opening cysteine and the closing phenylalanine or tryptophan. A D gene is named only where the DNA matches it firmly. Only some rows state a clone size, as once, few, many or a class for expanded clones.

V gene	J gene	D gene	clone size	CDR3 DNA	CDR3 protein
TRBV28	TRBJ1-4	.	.	TGTGCCAGCACCGAGGGGGGCAATGAAAAACTGTTTTTT	CASTEGGNEKLFF
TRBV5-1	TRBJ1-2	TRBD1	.	TGCGCCAGCAGCCCAAGGACAGGGGGCGCCTATGGCTACACCTTC	CASSPRTGGAYGYTF
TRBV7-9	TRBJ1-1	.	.	TGTGCCAGCAGCTTAGGGCAAGGGACTGAAGCTTTCTTT	CASSLGQGTEAFF
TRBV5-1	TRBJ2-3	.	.	TGCGCCAGCAGCCGAACAGTCACTAGCACAGATACGCAGTATTTT	CASSRTVTSTDTQYF
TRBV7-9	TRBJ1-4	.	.	TGTGCCAGCAGCTTAGGGTCAGGGGCGGGGGAAAAACTGTTTTTT	CASSLGSGAGEKLFF
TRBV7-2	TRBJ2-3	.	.	TGTGCCAGCAGCTCCCAGACAGGAGGGGTAAAGTATTTT	CASSSQTGGVKYF
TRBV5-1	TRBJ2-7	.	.	TGCGCCAGCAGCTTGAGGGCAGGGACAACCCTAGGATCCTACGAGCAGTACTTC	CASSLRAGTTLGSYEQYF
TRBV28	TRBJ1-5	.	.	TGTGCCAGCAGCCCCGTTTATAGCAATCAGCCCCAGCATTTT	CASSPVYSNQPQHF
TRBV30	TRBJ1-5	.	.	TGTGCCGGGGCGACAGGCTCGGATCAGCCCCAGCATTTT	CAGATGSDQPQHF
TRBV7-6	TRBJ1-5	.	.	TGTGCCAGCAGCCGGACAGTCGGCAATCAGCCCCAGCATTTT	CASSRTVGNQPQHF
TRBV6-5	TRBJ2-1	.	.	TGTGCCAGCAGTTACGGGGGCGGGGGCTCCTACAATGAGCAGTTCTTC	CASSYGGGGSYNEQFF
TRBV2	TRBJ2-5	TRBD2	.	TGTGCCAGCAGTGAGCTTAGCCGGGGGGGCCATGAGACCCAGTACTTC	CASSELSRGGHETQYF
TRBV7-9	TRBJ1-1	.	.	TGTGCCAGCAGCTTGTTAGCCGATGAAGCTTTCTTT	CASSLLADEAFF
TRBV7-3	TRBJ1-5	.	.	TGTGCCAGCATATGGGGACAACCGAATCAGCCCCAGCATTTT	CASIWGQPNQPQHF
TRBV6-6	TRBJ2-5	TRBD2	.	TGTGCCAGCACCCCGTCGGGGGGAGAGACCCAGTACTTC	CASTPSGGETQYF
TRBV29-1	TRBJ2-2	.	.	TGCAGCGTTGAAGGGGCTAGGAACACCGGGGAGCTGTTTTTT	CSVEGARNTGELFF
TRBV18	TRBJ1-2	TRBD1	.	TGTGCCAGCTCACCAACGGACAGGGCCGGGGGCTACACCTTC	CASSPTDRAGGYTF
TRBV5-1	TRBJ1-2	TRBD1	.	TGCGCCAGCAGCTTGTCAGGACAGGCTGGCTACACCTTC	CASSLSGQAGYTF
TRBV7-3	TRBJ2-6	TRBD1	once	TGTGCCAGCAGCCCAGGACAGGGACTCTCTGGGGCCAACGTCCTGACTTTC	CASSPGQGLSGANVLTF
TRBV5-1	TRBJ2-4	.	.	TGCGCCAGCAGCTGGGGGCCCGAGCCCGGAAACATTCAGTACTTC	CASSWGPEPGNIQYF
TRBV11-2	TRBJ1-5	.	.	TGTGCCAGCAGCCCGCGGGGGGGCTTGAATCAGCCCCAGCATTTT	CASSPRGGLNQPQHF
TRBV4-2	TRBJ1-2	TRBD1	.	TGTGCCAGCAGCAAACCGGGACAGGGGTTCTATGGCTACACCTTC	CASSKPGQGFYGYTF
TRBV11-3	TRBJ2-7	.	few	TGTGCCAGCAGCTTAGATGTCCACAGTTCCCCCCTCTACTTC	CASSLDVHSSPLYF
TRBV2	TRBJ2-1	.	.	TGTGCCAGCAGTGAGCCGGGGCAGGTACGTGAGCAGTTCTTC	CASSEPGQVREQFF
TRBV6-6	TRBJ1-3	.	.	TGTGCCAGCAGTTACCCCGGCCGCTCTGGAAACACCATATATTTT	CASSYPGRSGNTIYF
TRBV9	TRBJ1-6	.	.	TGTGCCAGCAGCGCCGCCGGTTCACCCCTCCACTTT	CASSAAGSPLHF
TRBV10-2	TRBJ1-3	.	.	TGCGCCAGCACCGGGGCCACCTCTGGAAACACCATATATTTT	CASTGATSGNTIYF
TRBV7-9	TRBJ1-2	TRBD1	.	TGTGCCAGCAGCTTAGACAGGGGGGGCTATGGCTACACCTTC	CASSLDRGGYGYTF
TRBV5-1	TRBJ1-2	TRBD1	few	TGCGCCAGCAGCTTTATGGGGACAGGTGCCAACTATGGCTACACCTTC	CASSFMGTGANYGYTF
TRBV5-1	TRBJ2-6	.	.	TGCGCCAGCAGGGCAGCAACCTCTGGGGCCAACGTCCTGACTTTC	CASRAATSGANVLTF
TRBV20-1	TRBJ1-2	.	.	TGCAGTGCCCAGGAGGGAGGCGGCTACACCTTC	CSAQEGGGYTF
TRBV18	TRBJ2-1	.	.	TGTGCCAGCTCCGGGTACGACGGGGATGAGCAGTTCTTC	CASSGYDGDEQFF
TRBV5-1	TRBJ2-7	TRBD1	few	TGCGCCAGCAGCTTGGAGGGACAGACCTACGAGCAGTACTTC	CASSLEGQTYEQYF
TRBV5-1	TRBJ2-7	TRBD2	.	TGCGCCAGTACGCCCGGCCCCGGGGCGGGGGGGATCTACGAGCAGTACTTC	CASTPGPGAGGIYEQYF
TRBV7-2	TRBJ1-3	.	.	TGTGCCAGCAGCCCCCTAGGAAACACCATATATTTT	CASSPLGNTIYF
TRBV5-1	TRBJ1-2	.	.	TGCGCCAGCAGCATCAATAGGGAATCGGGCGGCTACACCTTC	CASSINRESGGYTF
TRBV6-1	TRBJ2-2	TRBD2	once	TGTGCCAGCAGCACTCTAGCGGGGGTGACCGGGGAGCTGTTTTTT	CASSTLAGVTGELFF